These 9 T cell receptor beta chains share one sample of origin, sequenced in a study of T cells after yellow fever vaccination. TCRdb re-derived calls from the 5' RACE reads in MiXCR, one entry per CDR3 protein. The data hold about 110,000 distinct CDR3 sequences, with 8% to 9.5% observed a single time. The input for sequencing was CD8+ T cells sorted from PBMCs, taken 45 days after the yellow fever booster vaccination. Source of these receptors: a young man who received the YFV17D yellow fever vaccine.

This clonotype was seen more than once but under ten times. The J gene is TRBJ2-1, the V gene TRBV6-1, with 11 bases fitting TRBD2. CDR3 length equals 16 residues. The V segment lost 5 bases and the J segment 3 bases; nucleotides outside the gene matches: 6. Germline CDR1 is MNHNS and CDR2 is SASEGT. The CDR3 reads CASSRGTSGVYNEQFF. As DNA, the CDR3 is TGTGCCAGCAGTCGGGGGACTAGCGGAGTCTACAATGAGCAGTTCTTC.

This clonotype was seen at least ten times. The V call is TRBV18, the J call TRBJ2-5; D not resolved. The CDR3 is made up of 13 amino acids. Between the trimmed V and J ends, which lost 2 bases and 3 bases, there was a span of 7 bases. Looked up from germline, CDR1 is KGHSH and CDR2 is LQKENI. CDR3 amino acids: CASSPTVEETQYF. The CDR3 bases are TGTGCCAGCTCACCAACTGTGGAAGAGACCCAGTACTTC.

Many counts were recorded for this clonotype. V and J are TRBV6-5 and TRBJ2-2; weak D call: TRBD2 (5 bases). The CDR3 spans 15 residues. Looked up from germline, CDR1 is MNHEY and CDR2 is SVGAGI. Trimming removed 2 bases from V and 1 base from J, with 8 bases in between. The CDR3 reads CASSYPGVNTGELFF. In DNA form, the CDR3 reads TGTGCCAGCAGTTACCCCGGGGTGAACACCGGGGAGCTGTTTTTT.

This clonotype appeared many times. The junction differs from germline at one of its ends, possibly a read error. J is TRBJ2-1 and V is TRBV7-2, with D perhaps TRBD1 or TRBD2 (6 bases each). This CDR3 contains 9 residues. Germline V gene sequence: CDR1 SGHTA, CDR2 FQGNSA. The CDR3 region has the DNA TGTGCCAGCTGCCGGGGGCCCCGCTTC. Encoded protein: CASCRGPRF.

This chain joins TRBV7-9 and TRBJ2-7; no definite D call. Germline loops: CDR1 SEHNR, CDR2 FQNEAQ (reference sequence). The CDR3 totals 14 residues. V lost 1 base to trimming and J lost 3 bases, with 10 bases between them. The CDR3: CASSLEPRNYEQYF. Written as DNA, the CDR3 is TGTGCCAGCAGCTTAGAGCCTAGGAACTACGAGCAGTACTTC.

CDR3 sequence: CASSQKVGPGRETQYF. CDR3 nucleotides: TGCGCCAGCAGTCAAAAGGTGGGGCCGGGGAGGGAGACCCAGTACTTC. The rearrangement links TRBV23-1 to TRBJ2-5, with D possibly TRBD2 on 6 matching bases. TRBV23-1 is designated an ORF whose function remains uncertain. V was trimmed by 2 bases and J by 5 bases, leaving 18 bases between them. CDR3 length equals 16 residues.

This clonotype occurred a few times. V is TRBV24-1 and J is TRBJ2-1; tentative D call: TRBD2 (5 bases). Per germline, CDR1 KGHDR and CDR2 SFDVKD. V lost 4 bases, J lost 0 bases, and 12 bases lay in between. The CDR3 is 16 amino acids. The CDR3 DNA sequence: TGTGCCACCAGTGAGCAGAGGGTGAGCTCCTACAATGAGCAGTTCTTC. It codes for CATSEQRVSSYNEQFF.

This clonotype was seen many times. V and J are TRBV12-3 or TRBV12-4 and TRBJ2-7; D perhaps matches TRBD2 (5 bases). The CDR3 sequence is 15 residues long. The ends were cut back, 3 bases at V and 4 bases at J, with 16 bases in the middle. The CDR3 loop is CASSLLPGSSYEQYF. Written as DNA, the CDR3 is TGTGCCAGCAGTTTGCTGCCTGGGAGCTCTTACGAGCAGTACTTC.

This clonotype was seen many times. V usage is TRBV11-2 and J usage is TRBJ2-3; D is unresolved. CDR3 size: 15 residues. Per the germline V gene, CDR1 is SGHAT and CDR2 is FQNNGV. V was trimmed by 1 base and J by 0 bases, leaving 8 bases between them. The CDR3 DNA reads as TGTGCCAGCAGCTTAGCAGCGCGGAGCACAGATACGCAGTATTTT. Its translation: CASSLAARSTDTQYF.